One sample yielded the 23 T cell receptor beta chains listed below, sequenced in a study of T cell responses to AZD1222 COVID-19 vaccine. Method: immunoSEQ multiplex PCR; TCRdb's copy keeps in-frame clones and lacks some. This repertoire shows about 88,000 clones, around 92% found once; its top ten account for approximately 5.6%. Sequenced material: peripheral blood, taken on day 0 of AZD1222 vaccination. Receptors originate from an adult in good health.

The sample holds one count of this clone. The chain links TRBV19 to TRBJ2-7; D is unclear. The CDR3 consists of 12 residues. The germline V gene encodes CDR1 LNHDA and CDR2 SQIVND (reference sequence). Trimming stripped 9 bases from V and 6 bases from J, with 15 bases between. This CDR3 reads CASQTVWGEQYF. CDR3 DNA sequence: TGTGCCAGCCAGACCGTGTGGGGCGAGCAGTACTTC.

V gene TRBV5-4 combines with J gene TRBJ1-1; D is undetermined. The CDR3 is 16 amino acids. V was clipped by 4 bases and J by 1 base, with 17 bases between them. The V gene's germline CDR1 is SGHNT and CDR2 YYREEE (reference sequence). The CDR3 region has the DNA TGTGCCAGCAGCGCCAACCCGACGCTGCCGAACACTGAAGCTTTCTTT. This sequence encodes CASSANPTLPNTEAFF.

V usage is TRBV5-1 and J usage is TRBJ1-4; the D gene is possibly TRBD1 (6 bases). The V and J ends lost 4 bases and 5 bases respectively, with 12 bases between them. Germline CDR1 is SGHRS and CDR2 is YFSETQ. The CDR3 is made up of 14 amino acids. The CDR3 sequence: CASSPNQGNEKLFF. The CDR3 DNA is TGCGCCAGCAGCCCCAACCAGGGGAATGAAAAACTGTTTTTT.

In nucleotides, the CDR3 is TGTGCCAGCAGCCCGTGGGTCTCAGGTCGGTCACCCCTCCACTTT. Protein sequence: CASSPWVSGRSPLHF. The rearrangement links TRBV7-2 to TRBJ1-6; D gene unclear. The CDR3 runs to 15 residues. With 5 bases removed from V and 10 bases from J, the gap between germline ends came to 18 bases. Germline CDR1 is SGHTA and CDR2 is FQGNSA.

The chain uses TRBV24-1 and TRBJ2-3; D is unresolved. There are 15 residues in the CDR3. CDR1 and CDR2 from the germline V gene are KGHDR and SFDVKD. Trimming shortened V by 3 bases and J by 2 bases, and 11 bases separated the two germline ends. CDR3 nucleotide sequence: TGTGCCACCAGTGATAACCCGCCGCACACAGATACGCAGTATTTT. Its protein is CATSDNPPHTDTQYF.

This rearrangement joins TRBV7-9 to TRBJ2-5; no clear D. CDR3 size: 12 residues. V was cut by 3 bases and J by 5 bases, with 7 bases left in between. Looked up from germline, CDR1 is SEHNR and CDR2 is FQNEAQ (reference sequence). CDR3 residues: CASSLVTETQYF. CDR3 DNA sequence: TGTGCCAGCAGCTTGGTTACGGAGACCCAGTACTTC.

The chain has TRBV28 and TRBJ1-5; D is uncertain. Germline assignment: CDR1 MDHEN and CDR2 SYDVKM. The ends were cut back, 4 bases at V and 9 bases at J, with 10 bases in the middle. The CDR3 has 12 residues. The CDR3, as DNA: TGTGCCAGCAGTTCGCTATTGCGGCCCCAGCATTTT. Translation gives CASSSLLRPQHF.

The V and J genes are TRBV4-3 and TRBJ1-2; D not certain. Per the germline V gene, CDR1 is LGHNA and CDR2 is YSLEER. V was cut by 1 base and J by 0 bases, with 6 bases left in between. The CDR3 spans 14 residues. CDR3 sequence: CASSQVAANYGYTF. CDR3 bases: TGCGCCAGCAGCCAAGTTGCAGCTAACTATGGCTACACCTTC.

The rearrangement links TRBV7-9 to TRBJ1-4, with 10 nucleotides matching TRBD1. With 3 bases clipped from V and 6 bases from J, the junction kept 1 base outside the gene matches. Germline CDR1 and CDR2: SEHNR and FQNEAQ (reference sequence). The CDR3 has 14 amino acids. Here the CDR3 reads CASSLGTGDEKLFF. The CDR3 DNA sequence: TGTGCCAGCAGCTTGGGGACAGGGGATGAAAAACTGTTTTTT.

The chain links TRBV5-1 to TRBJ2-7, with 9 positions matching TRBD1. V dropped 5 bases and J dropped 3; count of bases not matched to a gene: 3. CDR3 length equals 13 residues. Germline-derived CDR1 and CDR2 are SGHRS and YFSETQ. CDR3 DNA: TGCGCCAGCAGTCCGGACAGGGGCTACGAGCAGTACTTC. Encoded protein: CASSPDRGYEQYF.

The chain carries TRBV9 and TRBJ1-6; D gene unclear. CDR3 size: 16 residues. Germline CDR1 SGDLS, CDR2 YYNGEE. V lost 2 bases, J lost 0 bases, and 9 bases lay in between. The CDR3 here is CASSVSSTSYNSPLHF. The CDR3 bases are TGTGCCAGCAGCGTGTCTTCCACCTCCTATAATTCACCCCTCCACTTT.

The count of this clone is one. This chain joins TRBV6-5 and TRBJ1-5, with a weak D call TRBD1 (5 bases). This CDR3 is 15 amino acids long. Germline V gives CDR1 MNHEY, CDR2 SVGAGI. V shed 6 bases and J shed 2 bases, with 14 bases lying between them. The CDR3 DNA is TGTGCCAGCAGCCAATCAGGGATGGGCAATCAGCCCCAGCATTTT. This encodes CASSQSGMGNQPQHF.

This clone was counted between two and nine times. V is TRBV7-2 and J is TRBJ2-3, with TRBD1 matching over 8 bases. CDR1 and CDR2 (germline): SGHTA, FQGNSA. This CDR3 contains 15 residues. The J segment lost 4 bases and the V segment lost 5 bases, leaving 8 bases of the junction unmatched. CDR3 residues: CASSPSRQGPDTQYF. The CDR3, as DNA: TGTGCCAGCAGCCCGTCTAGACAGGGGCCAGATACGCAGTATTTT.

This chain connects TRBV7-6 to TRBJ2-5, with 9 bases matching TRBD2. V lost 2 bases to trimming and J lost 5 bases; unmatched junction nucleotides: 15. The CDR3 has 18 residues. The germline V gene has CDR1 SGHVS and CDR2 FNYEAQ. The CDR3 coding sequence is TGTGCCAGCAGCTTAAGCTTTAACCCGGGACTAGCAGGGGAGACCCAGTACTTC. Amino acids: CASSLSFNPGLAGETQYF.

The chain couples TRBV27 to TRBJ1-5; a possible D gene is TRBD1 (6 bases). This CDR3 is 15 amino acids long. Germline lookup yields CDR1 MNHEY and CDR2 SMNVEV (reference sequence). Between the trimmed V and J ends, which lost 6 bases and 0 bases, there was a span of 12 bases. The CDR3 spells CASRLQGYSNQPQHF. CDR3 sequence (DNA): TGTGCCAGCAGACTACAGGGATATAGCAATCAGCCCCAGCATTTT.

The chain is built from TRBV15 and TRBJ2-7; 7 bases map to TRBD2. The junction had 5 bases not matched to a gene; V was cut back by 0 bases and J by 0 bases. The CDR3 runs to 16 residues. Germline values: CDR1 LNHNV, CDR2 YYDKDF (reference sequence). The DNA of the CDR3 is TGTGCCACCAGCAGAGATCGGGCGGGGGTCTCCTACGAGCAGTACTTC. Protein: CATSRDRAGVSYEQYF.

The J gene is TRBJ1-5, the V gene TRBV19; 8 positions match TRBD1. The CDR3 is 17 residues long. V trimming: 5 bases; J trimming: 2 bases; junction bases outside the gene matches: 11. Germline CDR1 is LNHDA and CDR2 is SQIVND (reference sequence). This chain's CDR3 is CASSPRTGTTGNQPQHF. The CDR3 nucleotides are TGTGCCAGTAGTCCACGGACAGGGACTACAGGCAATCAGCCCCAGCATTTT.

The chain links TRBV29-1 to TRBJ1-1, with D maybe TRBD1 (6 bases). The CDR3 length is 12 residues. Deletions cut 5 bases from V and 4 bases from J, with 11 bases between. Germline V lookup: CDR1 SQVTM, CDR2 ANQGSEA. The CDR3 loop is CSVWGASTEAFF. The CDR3, as DNA: TGCAGCGTTTGGGGGGCTAGCACTGAAGCTTTCTTT.

The chain is built from TRBV7-9 and TRBJ2-4; 11 nucleotides line up with TRBD2. CDR1 and CDR2 from the germline V gene are SEHNR and FQNEAQ (reference sequence). This CDR3 is built from 15 residues. V lost 2 bases to trimming and J lost 9 bases; unmatched junction nucleotides: 6. This CDR3 is CASSLLAGGLTIQYF. The DNA of the CDR3 is TGTGCCAGCAGCTTATTAGCGGGAGGGCTAACCATTCAGTACTTC.

The chain employs TRBV7-2 and TRBJ2-5; D ambiguous. The germline V gene encodes CDR1 SGHTA and CDR2 FQGNSA. Trimming removed 0 bases at V and 1 base at J, with 9 bases between. The CDR3 length is 15 residues. The CDR3: CASSLAGSGQETQYF. For the CDR3, the DNA is TGTGCCAGCAGCTTAGCGGGATCGGGCCAAGAGACCCAGTACTTC.

V gene TRBV6-6 combines with J gene TRBJ1-1; D may be TRBD1 (5 bases). The CDR3 totals 13 residues. With 8 bases removed from V and 0 bases from J, the gap between germline ends came to 10 bases. The germline gives CDR1 MNHNY, CDR2 SVGAGI (reference sequence). CDR3 DNA sequence: TGTGCCAGCCATTGGGGCCTGAACACTGAAGCTTTCTTT. This encodes CASHWGLNTEAFF.

The chain has TRBV14 and TRBJ2-1; possibly TRBD1 for D (5 bases). The CDR3 loop spans 14 amino acids. V was pared by 6 bases and J by 9 bases, with 18 bases between. Germline assignment: CDR1 SGHDN and CDR2 FVKESK. CDR3 protein: CASSRQRHGGEQFF. The DNA for the CDR3 is TGTGCCAGCAGTCGACAGCGCCACGGTGGTGAGCAGTTCTTC.

In this sample, this clone turned up once. The chain has TRBV4-2 and TRBJ2-1, with 8 positions matching TRBD2. The CDR3 length is 17 residues. V shed 2 bases and J 1 base; nucleotides not matched to a gene: 7. Germline V gives CDR1 LGHNA, CDR2 YNFKEQ. CDR3 in amino acids: CASSQSTGTRSYNEQFF. The CDR3 nucleotides are TGTGCCAGCAGCCAAAGTACCGGGACTAGATCCTACAATGAGCAGTTCTTC.